The clone carrying this T cell receptor (beta chain) was observed many times. Its antigen is still unknown. The sample originates from a study of early T cells in non-severe SARS-CoV-2 infection. Study-wide points: Comparison of clonotypes with VDJdb favored anti-spike CD8 responses while missing private and CD4 specificities.

This CDR3 comprises 15 residues. From germline, CDR1 is MNHNY and CDR2 SVGAGI (reference sequence). The V and J ends lost 2 bases and 1 base respectively, with 11 bases between them. Researchers attached unique molecular identifiers to individual cDNA molecules. TCRdb reanalysed the 5' RACE reads using MiXCR and keeps one entry per CDR3 protein. The table includes fewer than 75,000 distinct CDR3 sequences, just over 20% detected once. This sequence was found in an adult who was a healthcare worker with PCR-confirmed SARS-CoV-2 infection or an uninfected control (not recorded which). This chain connects TRBV6-6 to TRBJ1-1; unclear D gene. The specimen was whole blood, collected at baseline. The CDR3 spells CASSYEPGKNTEAFF. CDR3 bases: TGTGCCAGCAGTTACGAGCCAGGAAAGAACACTGAAGCTTTCTTT.